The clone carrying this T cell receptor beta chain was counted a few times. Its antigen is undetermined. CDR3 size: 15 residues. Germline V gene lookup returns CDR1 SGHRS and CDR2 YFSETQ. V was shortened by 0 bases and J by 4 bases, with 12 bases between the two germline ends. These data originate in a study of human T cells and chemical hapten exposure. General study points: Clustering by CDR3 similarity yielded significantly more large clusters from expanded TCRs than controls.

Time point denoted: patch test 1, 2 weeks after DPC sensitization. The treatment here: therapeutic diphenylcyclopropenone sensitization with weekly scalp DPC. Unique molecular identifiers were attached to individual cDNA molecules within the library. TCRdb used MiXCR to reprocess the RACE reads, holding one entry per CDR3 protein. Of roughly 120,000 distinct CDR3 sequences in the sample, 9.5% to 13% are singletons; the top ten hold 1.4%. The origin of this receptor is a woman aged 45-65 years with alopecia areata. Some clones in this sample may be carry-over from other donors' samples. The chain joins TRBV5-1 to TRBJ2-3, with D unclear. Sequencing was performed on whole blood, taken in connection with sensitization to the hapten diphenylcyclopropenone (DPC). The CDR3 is CASSLGTRSPDTQYF. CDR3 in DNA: TGCGCCAGCAGCTTGGGCACCAGGAGTCCAGATACGCAGTATTTT.